A single sample is the source of the 6 T cell receptor beta chains below, sequenced in a study of control samples from healthy donors and cancer patients. Sequencing was performed with immunoSEQ multiplex PCR; in TCRdb, only in-frame clones are kept and a portion is missing. The data contain about 65,000 clones, just over 90% of them seen just once; the ten biggest clones take up 1% to 1.5%. Sample: PBMCs. These receptors all come from a woman between 45 and 65 years old with colorectal cancer.

A note on this clone: The same CDR3 also results from other DNA sequences found in this sample. The chain recombines TRBV19 with TRBJ1-1; TRBD1 aligns across 7 bases. The J segment lost 5 bases and the V segment lost 4 bases, leaving 4 bases of the junction unmatched. CDR1 and CDR2 (germline): LNHDA, SQIVND (reference sequence). The CDR3 covers 13 residues. CDR3 bases: TGTGCCAGTAGTACCAGGGGGAATACTGAAGCTTTCTTT. Its translation is CASSTRGNTEAFF.

V is TRBV19 and J is TRBJ2-1; D is ambiguous. This CDR3 region has 14 residues. The germline V gene encodes CDR1 LNHDA and CDR2 SQIVND (reference sequence). Trimming removed 6 bases at V and 1 base at J, with 10 bases between. CDR3 amino acids: CASSTVPSYNEQFF. The CDR3 nucleotides are TGTGCCAGTAGCACCGTACCTTCCTACAATGAGCAGTTCTTC.

The chain combines TRBV3-1 (or the pseudogene TRBV3-2) with TRBJ1-2; 7 positions match TRBD1. Trimming at V came to 7 bases and at J to 4 bases, leaving 6 bases not matched to a gene. From germline, CDR1 is LGHDT and CDR2 YNNKEL (reference sequence). The CDR3 spans 13 residues. CDR3 amino acids: CASTNRDSYGYTF. The CDR3 DNA reads as TGTGCCAGCACCAACCGGGACAGCTATGGCTACACCTTC.

The chain recombines TRBV19 with TRBJ1-1, with a possible D match to TRBD1 (6 bases). Germline CDR1 and CDR2: LNHDA and SQIVND (reference sequence). Trimming removed 7 bases at V and 3 bases at J, with 9 bases between. The CDR3 consists of 12 residues. The CDR3 nucleotides are TGTGCCAGTAAGCAGGGGTACACTGAAGCTTTCTTT. Translated, it gives CASKQGYTEAFF.

The chain joins TRBV7-2 to TRBJ1-3; D is perhaps TRBD1 (5 bases). Trimming removed 3 bases at V and 8 bases at J, with 20 bases between. The length of the CDR3 is 16 residues. Per the germline V gene, CDR1 is SGHTA and CDR2 is FQGNSA. CDR3 residues: CASSFGGSGFSDTIYF. DNA for the CDR3: TGTGCCAGCAGCTTCGGGGGGTCCGGGTTTTCGGACACCATATATTTT. Combining the CDR3 with reference TRBV7-2 and TRBJ1-3 gives the whole variable domain GAGVSQSPSNKVTEKGKDVELRCDPISGHTALYWYRQSLGQGLEFLIYFQGNSAPDKSGLPSDRFSAERTGGSVSTLTIQRTQQEDSAVYLCASSFGGSGFSDTIYFGEGSWLTVV.

This sequence joins TRBV6-5 and TRBJ1-1, with unresolved D. V lost 0 bases, J lost 6 bases, and 14 bases lay in between. The CDR3 extends over 15 amino acids. Per germline, CDR1 MNHEY and CDR2 SVGAGI. CDR3 region: CASSYSLDLRAEAFF. CDR3 nucleotide sequence: TGTGCCAGCAGTTACTCCCTTGACCTACGGGCTGAAGCTTTCTTT.